The 7 T cell receptor beta chains below come from one sample, sequenced in a study of human T cells and chemical hapten exposure. TCRdb re-analysed the RACE reads in MiXCR, keeping a single row per CDR3 protein. This table has 240,000 or so distinct CDR3 sequences, approximately 8.6% appearing once. The time point was: pre-sensitization, week 0. As to treatment: therapeutic diphenylcyclopropenone sensitization with weekly scalp DPC. Source: whole blood, taken in connection with sensitization to the hapten diphenylcyclopropenone (DPC). The receptors were gathered from a woman aged 40-49 years with alopecia areata. Some clones in this sample may be carry-over from other donors' samples.

V is TRBV27 and J is TRBJ1-5; perhaps TRBD1 as D (5 bases). V gave up 5 bases and J gave up 6 bases, with 17 bases separating them. The CDR3 spans 15 residues. Germline-derived CDR1 and CDR2 are MNHEY and SMNVEV (reference sequence). The CDR3 coding sequence is TGTGCCAGCAGTCAGGCAGGGTGGCAATCTCAGCCCCAGCATTTT. It codes for CASSQAGWQSQPQHF.

This clonotype has just a few counts. The rearrangement uses TRBV10-3 and TRBJ2-7; 8 bases fit TRBD1. With V trimmed by 4 bases and J by 4 bases, 6 bases remained unmatched. CDR1 and CDR2 from the germline V gene are ENHRY and SYGVKD. The CDR3 is made up of 14 amino acids. The chain's CDR3 is CAISVDRDRYEQYF. CDR3 DNA sequence: TGTGCCATCAGTGTGGACAGGGACCGATACGAGCAGTACTTC.

This chain connects TRBV20-1 to TRBJ2-3; D is unresolved. Germline values: CDR1 DFQATT, CDR2 SNEGSKA (reference sequence). V was clipped by 4 bases and J by 2 bases, with 16 bases between them. There are 15 residues in the CDR3. CDR3 region: CSATRPAGPTDTQYF. The DNA of the CDR3 is TGCAGTGCTACCCGTCCCGCAGGACCCACAGATACGCAGTATTTT.

Worth noting for this clonotype: One junction end disagrees with the germline gene, perhaps due to a read error. The chain combines TRBV5-5 with TRBJ2-3, with D possibly called TRBD1 or TRBD2 (5 bases each). CDR3 length: 15 amino acids. From germline, CDR1 is SGHKS and CDR2 YYEKEE (reference sequence). CDR3 sequence reads: CVSSLGPELTDTQYF. In nucleotides, the CDR3 is TGTGTCAGCAGCTTGGGACCTGAACTCACAGATACGCAGTATTTT. Full variable domain (rest looked up from reference TRBV5-5 and TRBJ2-3): DAGVTQSPTHLIKTRGQQVTLRCSPISGHKSVSWYQQVLGQGPQFIFQYYEKEERGRGNFPDRFSARQFPNYSSELNVNALLLGDSALYLCVSSLGPELTDTQYFGPGTRLTVL.

This clonotype has more than one count but fewer than ten. The chain combines TRBV7-9 with TRBJ2-4; D ambiguous. Per germline, CDR1 SEHNR and CDR2 FQNEAQ (reference sequence). Between the trimmed V and J ends, which lost 7 bases and 14 bases, there was a span of 18 bases. This CDR3 contains 12 residues. CDR3 nucleotides: TGTGCCAGCACCGAGATAGGGTCCCTTAAGTACTTC. Amino acid sequence: CASTEIGSLKYF.

This clonotype appeared a few times. The chain is built from TRBV29-1 and TRBJ2-7; D perhaps matches TRBD1 (6 bases). CDR3 length equals 11 residues. The V end lost 5 bases, the J end lost 7 bases, and 12 bases lay between the germline ends. CDR1 is SQVTM, CDR2 ANQGSEA, per germline. Here the CDR3 DNA reads TGCAGCGTTCAGGACAGTCGTGAGCAGTACTTC. Translated: CSVQDSREQYF.

This clonotype came up many times. This sequence joins TRBV5-1 and TRBJ2-2, with D unresolved. The germline V gene has CDR1 SGHRS and CDR2 YFSETQ. The ends were cut back, 0 bases at V and 6 bases at J, with 3 bases in the middle. This CDR3 comprises 12 residues. CDR3 bases: TGCGCCAGCAGCTTGGATCCCGGGGAGCTGTTTTTT. Residues: CASSLDPGELFF.